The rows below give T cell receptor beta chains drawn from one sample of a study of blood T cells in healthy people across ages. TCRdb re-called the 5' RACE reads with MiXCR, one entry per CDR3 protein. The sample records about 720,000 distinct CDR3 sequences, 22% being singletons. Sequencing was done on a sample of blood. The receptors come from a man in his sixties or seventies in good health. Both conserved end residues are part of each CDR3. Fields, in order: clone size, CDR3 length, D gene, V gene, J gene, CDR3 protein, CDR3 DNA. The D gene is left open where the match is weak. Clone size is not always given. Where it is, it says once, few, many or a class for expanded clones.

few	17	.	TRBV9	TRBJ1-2	CASSPRRGGAVFGGYTF	TGTGCCAGCAGCCCACGGAGAGGAGGGGCGGTTTTCGGTGGCTACACCTTC
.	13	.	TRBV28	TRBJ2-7	CASSSSGSHEQYF	TGTGCCAGCAGTTCATCAGGATCCCACGAGCAGTACTTC
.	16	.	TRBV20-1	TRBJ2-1	CSAKDASAGSYNEQFF	TGCAGTGCTAAGGATGCCTCCGCGGGGTCCTACAATGAGCAGTTCTTC
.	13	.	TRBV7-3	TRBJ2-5	CASRSNGSETQYF	TGTGCCAGCAGGTCTAACGGGAGTGAGACCCAGTACTTC
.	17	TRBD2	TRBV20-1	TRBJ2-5	CSARVLADPSGGETQYF	TGCAGTGCTAGAGTTTTGGCTGATCCTTCCGGGGGGGAGACCCAGTACTTC
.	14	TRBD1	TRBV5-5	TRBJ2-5	CASSPRTGTETQYF	TGTGCCAGCAGCCCCCGGACAGGGACAGAGACCCAGTACTTC
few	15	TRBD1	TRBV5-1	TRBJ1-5	CASSRTGGDNQPQHF	TGCGCCAGCAGTCGGACAGGGGGAGACAATCAGCCCCAGCATTTT
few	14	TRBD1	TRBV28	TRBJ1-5	CAGNPRGRVQPQHF	TGTGCCGGAAACCCCAGGGGGCGGGTTCAGCCCCAGCATTTT
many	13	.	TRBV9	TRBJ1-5	CASSTGSNQPQHF	TGTGCCAGCAGCACAGGGAGCAATCAGCCCCAGCATTTT
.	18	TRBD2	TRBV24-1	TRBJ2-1	CATSDPLTSGSWGNEQFF	TGTGCCACCAGTGATCCACTGACTAGCGGGAGTTGGGGCAATGAGCAGTTCTTC
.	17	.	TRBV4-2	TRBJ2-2	CASSQAGRGATTGELFF	TGTGCCAGCAGCCAAGCCGGGAGAGGGGCGACCACCGGGGAGCTGTTTTTT
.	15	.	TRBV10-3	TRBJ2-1	CAISEFSTDNNEQFF	TGTGCCATCAGTGAGTTTTCGACGGACAACAATGAGCAGTTCTTC
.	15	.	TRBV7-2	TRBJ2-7	CASSSTPGRAYEQYF	TGTGCCAGCAGCTCAACACCCGGACGCGCCTACGAGCAGTACTTC
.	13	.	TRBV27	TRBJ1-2	CASSLHQGFGYTF	TGTGCCAGCAGTTTACACCAGGGCTTTGGCTACACCTTC
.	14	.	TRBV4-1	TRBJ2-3	CASSHDPLGKTQYF	TGCGCCAGCAGCCACGACCCACTAGGCAAGACGCAGTATTTT
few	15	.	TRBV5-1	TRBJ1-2	CASSLAVNRVYGYTF	TGCGCCAGCAGCTTGGCCGTGAACAGGGTCTATGGCTACACCTTC
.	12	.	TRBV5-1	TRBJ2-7	CASSLNLYEQYF	TGCGCCAGCAGCTTGAATCTTTACGAGCAGTACTTC
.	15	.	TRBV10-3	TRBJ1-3	CAISVMTPSGNTIYF	TGTGCCATCAGTGTGATGACACCCTCTGGAAACACCATATATTTT
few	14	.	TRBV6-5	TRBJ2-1	CADFGRSSYNEQFF	TGTGCCGACTTTGGCCGGAGCTCCTACAATGAGCAGTTCTTC
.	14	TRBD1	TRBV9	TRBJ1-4	CASSRLTGNEKLFF	TGTGCCAGCAGCCGTCTGACAGGGAATGAAAAACTGTTTTTT
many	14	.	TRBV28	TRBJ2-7	CATRSGGLDYEQYF	TGTGCCACAAGATCTGGGGGATTGGACTACGAGCAGTACTTC
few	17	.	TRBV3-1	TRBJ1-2	CASSQDWASGGKRGYTF	TGTGCCAGCAGCCAAGATTGGGCCAGCGGGGGCAAGAGGGGCTACACCTTC
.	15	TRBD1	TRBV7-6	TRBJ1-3	CASSPQGVVGNTIYF	TGTGCCAGCAGCCCCCAGGGGGTAGTTGGAAACACCATATATTTT
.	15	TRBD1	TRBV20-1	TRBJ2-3	CSASGTGGFTDTQYF	TGCAGTGCAAGCGGGACAGGGGGGTTCACAGATACGCAGTATTTT
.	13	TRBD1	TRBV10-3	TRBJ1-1	CAIMGDRGTEAFF	TGTGCCATCATGGGAGACAGGGGCACTGAAGCTTTCTTT
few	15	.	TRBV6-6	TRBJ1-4	CASRTGRLLNEKLFF	TGTGCCAGCAGAACCGGACGCCTCCTCAATGAAAAACTGTTTTTT
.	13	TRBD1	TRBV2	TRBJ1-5	CASRVDRNQPQHF	TGTGCCAGCAGAGTGGACAGGAACCAGCCCCAGCATTTT
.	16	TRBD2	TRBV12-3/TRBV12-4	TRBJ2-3	CASSPSSGENTDTQYF	TGTGCCAGCAGCCCCTCTAGCGGGGAAAACACAGATACGCAGTATTTT
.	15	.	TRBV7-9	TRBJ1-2	CASSATISTGSGYTF	TGTGCCAGCAGCGCCACCATATCGACAGGATCTGGCTACACCTTC
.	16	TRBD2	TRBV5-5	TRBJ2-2	CASSLRASGGAGELFF	TGTGCCAGCAGCTTGAGGGCTAGCGGAGGGGCCGGGGAGCTGTTTTTT
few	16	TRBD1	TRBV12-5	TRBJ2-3	CASGRDRAHSTDTQYF	TGTGCTAGTGGCCGGGACAGGGCCCATAGCACAGATACGCAGTATTTT
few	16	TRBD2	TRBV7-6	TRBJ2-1	CASSLVTSGSYNEQFF	TGTGCCAGCAGCCTAGTGACTAGCGGGAGCTACAATGAGCAGTTCTTC